A single sample is the source of the 23 T cell receptor beta chains below, sequenced in a study of patients and donors after allogeneic stem cell transplantation. Via MiXCR, TCRdb re-called the RT-PCR reads, giving one row per CDR3 protein. The table shows about 960,000 distinct CDR3 sequences, with roughly 18% occurring only once. Sequencing was carried out using blood, either unsorted or a sorted T cell fraction (not recorded which). Receptors were obtained from a human donor who was either an allogeneic HSCT recipient or a stem cell or donor lymphocyte infusion donor (not recorded which). It is not recorded whose cells these are; they may come from a transplant donor.

A few counts support this clonotype. The rearrangement uses TRBV4-2 and TRBJ2-1; D is perhaps TRBD2 (5 bases). CDR3 length: 15 amino acids. The V gene's germline CDR1 is LGHNA and CDR2 YNFKEQ. V was cut by 1 base and J by 4 bases, with 11 bases left in between. DNA for the CDR3: TGTGCCAGCAGCCAAGCTAACCTAGCATACAATGAGCAGTTCTTC. It translates to CASSQANLAYNEQFF.

This clonotype came up a few times. The chain couples TRBV7-6 to TRBJ2-3; D gene ambiguous. Germline CDR1 and CDR2: SGHVS and FNYEAQ. The CDR3 contains 12 residues. The V gene lost 6 bases and the J gene lost 6 bases, with 10 bases spanning the gap. This CDR3 reads CASRGLEDTQYF. The CDR3 bases are TGTGCCAGCAGAGGTCTAGAGGATACGCAGTATTTT.

This clonotype was observed a handful of times. The chain uses TRBV10-3 and TRBJ2-5; tentative D call: TRBD2 (5 bases). The CDR3 is 13 amino acids. The V end was cut by 11 bases, the J end by 3 bases, with 16 bases between. CDR1 and CDR2 (germline): ENHRY, SYGVKD. CDR3 nucleotide sequence: TGTGCCTATTCAACGGGAATGGAAGAGACCCAGTACTTC. It translates to CAYSTGMEETQYF.

This clonotype was picked up one time. A junction end diverges from the germline sequence, so it may reflect a read error. The chain carries TRBV7-7 and TRBJ2-2, with 7 bases aligning to TRBD1. CDR3 length: 16 residues. Germline V CDR1 and CDR2: SSHAT, FNYEAQ (reference sequence). The CDR3 DNA reads TGTGCTAGCAGCCCCGACAGGGCTGAAAGGACCGGGGAGCTGTTTTTT. Its protein is CASSPDRAERTGELFF.

The V call is TRBV27, the J call TRBJ2-3; 13 bases are shared with TRBD2. CDR1 and CDR2 (germline): MNHEY, SMNVEV (reference sequence). The CDR3 covers 16 residues. Trimming removed 4 bases from V and 4 bases from J; junction bases left unmatched: 5. The CDR3 coding sequence is TGTGCCAGCAGTTCACCGGGACTAGCGGGGCCAGATACGCAGTATTTT. Translating it yields CASSSPGLAGPDTQYF.

The V gene is TRBV6-2 or TRBV6-3, the J gene TRBJ2-2, with 10 bases fitting TRBD2. The ends lost 6 bases at V and 6 bases at J; junction bases unmatched: 4. CDR3 length: 14 residues. CDR1 MNHEY and CDR2 SVGEGT come from the germline V gene. CDR3 sequence reads: CASRVTSGAGELFF. DNA of the CDR3: TGTGCCAGCAGAGTAACTAGCGGGGCCGGGGAGCTGTTTTTT.

The chain recombines TRBV20-1 with TRBJ1-5; the match to TRBD1 covers 10 bases. The CDR3 extends over 14 amino acids. Germline CDR1 is DFQATT and CDR2 is SNEGSKA (reference sequence). J was trimmed by 6 bases and V by 5 bases; bases with no gene match: 7. In nucleotides, the CDR3 is TGCAGTGCTTCAGGACAGGGGGTGGGTCAGCCCCAGCATTTT. Amino acids: CSASGQGVGQPQHF.

In its sample, this clonotype was seen many times. The gene calls are TRBV2 and TRBJ2-7; a weak D match, TRBD1 (6 bases). V was trimmed by 3 bases and J by 5 bases, leaving 17 bases between them. This CDR3 is 15 amino acids long. Germline V lookup: CDR1 SNHLY, CDR2 FYNNEI. As DNA, the CDR3 is TGTGCCAGCAGTGATAAAGGGACAATTCCCCACGAGCAGTACTTC. This gives the protein CASSDKGTIPHEQYF.

Only a few counts were recorded for this clonotype. This chain connects TRBV5-6 to TRBJ2-2; no reliable D call. Germline assignment: CDR1 SGHDT and CDR2 YYEEEE. Trimming removed 4 bases at V and 5 bases at J, with 21 bases between. This CDR3 is 17 amino acids long. The CDR3 loop reads CASSHGRMSVQTGELFF. CDR3 nucleotide sequence: TGTGCCAGCAGCCACGGTAGGATGAGCGTCCAGACCGGGGAGCTGTTTTTT.

The chain recombines TRBV24-1 with TRBJ2-7; 9 bases are a match to TRBD2. CDR1 and CDR2 from the germline V gene are KGHDR and SFDVKD. V trimming: 5 bases; J trimming: 6 bases; junction bases outside the gene matches: 7. CDR3 length: 14 residues. For the CDR3, the DNA is TGTGCCACCAGTGGTAATAGCGGGAGAGGCGAGCAGTACTTC. Protein sequence: CATSGNSGRGEQYF.

The V call is TRBV7-8, the J call TRBJ1-2; a possible D gene is TRBD1 (6 bases). Germline values: CDR1 SGHVS, CDR2 FQNEAQ. The ends were cut back, 3 bases at V and 7 bases at J, with 15 bases in the middle. CDR3 length: 14 residues. CDR3 bases: TGTGCCAGCAGCTTCCCGGCGGGGGGCTTTGGCTACACCTTC. Translating gives CASSFPAGGFGYTF.

V usage is TRBV12-3 or TRBV12-4 and J usage is TRBJ2-2; D gene ambiguous. The CDR3 is 15 residues long. Trimming took 6 bases from V and 2 from J, leaving 13 bases between them. As DNA, the CDR3 is TGTGCCAGCAGGGCCTCTACAGAAAACACCGGGGAGCTGTTTTTT. Its translation is CASRASTENTGELFF.

V and J are TRBV24-1 and TRBJ2-1; D is possibly TRBD2 (7 bases). Germline CDR1 reads KGHDR; CDR2 reads SFDVKD. V was shortened by 9 bases and J by 4 bases, with 15 bases between the two germline ends. The CDR3 length is 14 residues. CDR3 coding DNA: TGTGCCACCCTCGGGGGGCCGAGGTACAATGAGCAGTTCTTC. This sequence encodes CATLGGPRYNEQFF.

This clonotype was found a few times. The V and J genes are TRBV20-1 and TRBJ2-7; D remains ambiguous. The CDR3 sequence is 14 residues long. CDR1 DFQATT and CDR2 SNEGSKA come from the germline V gene (reference sequence). Trimming cost V 3 bases and J 8 bases, with 20 bases left between them. DNA for the CDR3: TGCAGTGCTAGTATAGCCTCAACCCCTACGAAGCAGTACTTC. Its protein product is CSASIASTPTKQYF.

This chain links TRBV5-1 with TRBJ1-4; no definite D call. Germline V CDR1 and CDR2: SGHRS, YFSETQ. With 0 bases removed from V and 4 bases from J, the gap between germline ends came to 7 bases. The CDR3 runs 14 residues. Here the CDR3 reads CASSLGSLNEKLFF. The DNA of the CDR3 is TGCGCCAGCAGCTTGGGCAGCCTTAATGAAAAACTGTTTTTT.

This clonotype was seen more than once but under ten times. The chain couples TRBV7-7 to TRBJ2-7; possibly TRBD1 for D (6 bases). The CDR3 consists of 12 residues. Looked up from germline, CDR1 is SSHAT and CDR2 is FNYEAQ (reference sequence). The CDR3 region is CRETGPVYEQYF. The CDR3 region has the DNA TGTCGTGAGACAGGACCTGTCTACGAGCAGTACTTC.

The chain employs TRBV21-1 and TRBJ2-1; the table gives TRBD1 as D, unverified against the DNA. TRBV21-1 corresponds to a pseudogene. The CDR3 covers 15 residues. The DNA of the CDR3 is TGTGCCAGCAGCAAAAAGTGGACAGGGGGCAATGAGCAGTTCTTC. Protein sequence: CASSKKWTGGNEQFF.

V usage is TRBV7-3 and J usage is TRBJ2-1; TRBD2 aligns across 9 bases. Germline CDR1 and CDR2: SGHTA and FQGTGA. This CDR3 has 13 amino acids. Trimming removed 5 bases from V and 8 bases from J; junction bases left unmatched: 4. CDR3 sequence (DNA): TGTGCCAGCAGCAAGGGACTAGCCTATGAGCAGTTCTTC. This encodes CASSKGLAYEQFF.

The rearrangement links TRBV20-1 to TRBJ2-5, with 7 bases identical to TRBD2. With V trimmed by 3 bases and J by 1 base, 20 bases remained unmatched. This CDR3 has 19 amino acids. Germline V lookup: CDR1 DFQATT, CDR2 SNEGSKA (reference sequence). The CDR3 bases are TGCAGTGCTAGGGATTCGCGGGAGAAGAGGTTTCGGGGCCAAGAGACCCAGTACTTC. Translating gives CSARDSREKRFRGQETQYF.

The chain combines TRBV5-1 with TRBJ2-2; no firm D call. V lost 4 bases and J 2 bases, leaving 6 bases between the germline ends. The CDR3 loop spans 13 amino acids. CDR1 is SGHRS and CDR2 is YFSETQ in the germline V gene. The chain's CDR3 is CASSAQNTGELFF. The DNA for the CDR3 is TGCGCCAGCAGCGCCCAAAACACCGGGGAGCTGTTTTTT.

This rearrangement joins TRBV12-3 or TRBV12-4 to TRBJ1-2; 9 nucleotides match TRBD1. The CDR3 loop spans 13 amino acids. With V trimmed by 6 bases and J by 4 bases, 3 bases remained unmatched. CDR3 in DNA: TGTGCCAGCAGGCAGACAGGGGGCTATGGCTACACCTTC. Its translation: CASRQTGGYGYTF.

This clonotype was counted between two and nine times. The chain combines TRBV2 with TRBJ2-2; TRBD1 might be the D (5 bases). The germline V gene encodes CDR1 SNHLY and CDR2 FYNNEI. V lost 4 bases and J lost 2, with 8 bases in between. This CDR3 is built from 14 residues. CDR3 protein: CASSGTLNTGELFF. The CDR3 bases are TGTGCCAGCAGTGGGACACTTAACACCGGGGAGCTGTTTTTT. Drawing the rest from reference TRBV2 and TRBJ2-2, the complete variable domain is EPEVTQTPSHQVTQMGQEVILRCVPISNHLYFYWYRQILGQKVEFLVSFYNNEISEKSEIFDDQFSVERPDGSNFTLKIRSTKLEDSAMYFCASSGTLNTGELFFGEGSRLTVL.

A few counts support this clonotype. The rearrangement links TRBV12-3 or TRBV12-4 to TRBJ2-1, with TRBD2 matching 15 bases. V lost 6 bases and J lost 8; bases outside the gene matches: 8. This CDR3 is built from 16 residues. The CDR3 region is CASSSIRTSGRDEQFF. CDR3 bases: TGTGCCAGCAGCTCAATACGGACTAGCGGGAGGGATGAGCAGTTCTTC.